The clone carrying this TCR beta chain has more than one count but fewer than ten. This specimen comes from a study of T-cell memory formation after mild COVID-19. MiXCR, run by TCRdb on the 5' RACE reads, gives a single entry per CDR3 protein. This sample has roughly 250,000 distinct CDR3 sequences, with approximately 15% found just once. Germline lookup yields CDR1 LGHNA and CDR2 YNFKEQ. CDR3 size: 13 residues. The V and J ends lost 3 bases and 10 bases, in that order; junction bases with no gene match: 1. Sequencing was performed on PBMCs or a T cell subset sorted from them (not recorded which). The receptor was derived from a man between 18 and 35 years old who had mild COVID-19 (a few samples of this study predate the infection). Cell type and time point are not known. The V gene is TRBV4-2, the J gene TRBJ2-1; 12 bases map to TRBD2. This CDR3 is CASSQGTSGEQFF. The CDR3 DNA reads TGTGCCAGCAGCCAGGGGACTAGCGGGGAGCAGTTCTTC.